This T cell receptor beta chain was recorded in a study of neoadjuvant nivolumab and ipilimumab in lung cancer (TCRdb year 2020). General notes on the study: Intravenous nivolumab was dosed at 3 mg/kg on days 1, 15 and 29, and in the combination arm ipilimumab 1 mg/kg was added on day 1 only. TCR repertoires in pretherapy (baseline) peripheral blood were compared with TCR repertoires in tumors resected at surgery after neoadjuvant immune checkpoint blockade. A total of roughly 46 patients with operable NSCLC were treated in the trial, with 23 randomized to nivolumab monotherapy and about 21 randomized to nivolumab plus ipilimumab. Matched pretherapy and resected tumor pairs were analyzed for seven patients: four treated with nivolumab and three with nivolumab plus ipilimumab. The major pathologic response (MPR) rate in the intention-to-treat population in each study arm was designated as the primary trial endpoint. Overall study results and their limits: A positive correlation was observed between pretherapy blood TCR richness and richness in tumors resected after neoadjuvant therapy (Spearman R of about 0.82). TCR sequencing was performed in a small number of samples. From pretherapy to surgery, tumor T-cell richness and clonality went up in three of three dual-therapy tumors, versus only two of four nivolumab-treated tumors. TCR richness and clonality were greater in resected tumors than in tumor-adjacent uninvolved lung, and increases were seen in more dual-therapy-treated tumors. No significant correlation was found between TCR clonality and pathologic tumor regression, and only one major-pathologic-response sample was available for the clonality analysis.

The library was made by the immunoSEQ multiplex PCR assay. The original methods were these. Richness and clonality were used to summarize the repertoires, and clones that significantly expanded or contracted between pre- and post-therapy samples were identified. TCRdb holds this immuneACCESS table with in-frame rearrangements only. Some clones are missing; in checked studies, unresolved V genes explain under half, and the rest has no known cause. For V, J and clone size, that table is used; D and trimming come from the DNA. The sample records roughly 14,000 clones, about two thirds of which are singletons. About 23% of the sample goes to the ten largest clones. The meaning of the sample's time point label: at surgical resection after neoadjuvant nivolumab +/- ipilimumab. The samples were obtained from NEOSTAR, a phase 2 randomized trial that tested neoadjuvant nivolumab or nivolumab plus ipilimumab, followed by surgery, in operable NSCLC.

About this clone itself: The target of this receptor is not known. Per-base quality was not reported, and no clone a single base away is much larger than it.

V is reduced by 3 bases and J by 4 bases, leaving a spacing of 11 bases between them. Spanning cysteine to phenylalanine, the CDR3 consists of 14 amino acids. Only the CDR3 DNA stays, 42 bases, in frame from base 1. The germline V gene sets CDR1 to MNHNS and CDR2 to SASEGT. The source is an adult with non-small cell lung cancer. The sequence joins TRBV6-1 to TRBJ2-3; TRBD2 could be the D gene, as 6 bases match. Sequencing used peripheral blood, obtained after neoadjuvant nivolumab, alone or with ipilimumab, at or shortly before surgery. The CDR3 amino acid sequence is: CASSDSGEADTQYF. The nucleotides are TGTGCCAGCAGTGACTCCGGGGAGGCAGATACGCAGTATTTT.